This T cell receptor beta chain was captured by sequencing in a study of identical twins. Notes on the study in general: Cord blood's abundant beta clonotypes had fewer insertions, unlike memory repertoires.

A word on this clonotype: The antigen is not known.

cDNA carried unique molecular identifiers, and a universal primer site was added by template switching. MiXCR was run by TCRdb on the 5' RACE reads, yielding one entry per CDR3 protein. The table records 1.5 million to 2 million distinct CDR3 sequences, less than 35% of them present only once. V gave up 5 bases and J gave up 3 bases, with 14 bases separating them. Per the germline V gene, CDR1 is SEHNR and CDR2 is FQNEAQ (reference sequence). The CDR3 spans 14 residues. Material for sequencing was cord blood. This TCR came from a newborn girl in good health. The chain combines TRBV7-9 with TRBJ2-7; no firm D call. The CDR3 here is CASSPPASYYEQYF. As DNA, the CDR3 is TGTGCCAGCAGCCCCCCGGCCTCATACTACGAGCAGTACTTC.